These T cell receptor beta chains were read from a single sample in a study of human T cells and chemical hapten exposure. One entry per CDR3 protein results from TCRdb running MiXCR on the RACE reads. The sample consists of 180,000 or so distinct CDR3 sequences, roughly 15% of them appearing once. Sequenced material: whole blood, taken in connection with sensitization to the hapten diphenylcyclopropenone (DPC). All receptors derive from a woman younger than 45 with alopecia areata. Some clones in this sample may be carry-over from other donors' samples. CDR3s include the opening cysteine and the closing phenylalanine or tryptophan. D genes are given only for firm matches. Some rows have no size entry. The others give once, few or many, or a class for an expanded clone.

clone size	J gene	D gene	V gene	CDR3 DNA	CDR3 protein
NA	TRBJ1-3	NA	TRBV7-2	TGTGCCAGCAGCTCCAGGGCGGGCCTCTCTGGAAACACCATATATTTT	CASSSRAGLSGNTIYF
NA	TRBJ2-7	NA	TRBV20-1	TGCAGTGCTAGAACTCCGATCAGGACAGCCAACTCCTACGAGCAGTACTTC	CSARTPIRTANSYEQYF
many	TRBJ2-6	NA	TRBV6-5	TGTGCCAGCAGATCGGGAATCTCTGGGGCCAACGTCCTGACTTTC	CASRSGISGANVLTF
NA	TRBJ2-3	NA	TRBV5-1	TGCGCCAGCAGCTTGATCGGGGGCATCACAGATACGCAGTATTTT	CASSLIGGITDTQYF
few	TRBJ1-1	NA	TRBV5-1	TGCGCCAGCAGACCGCGCCGACAGGTTGAGAACACTGAAGCTTTCTTT	CASRPRRQVENTEAFF
NA	TRBJ1-2	NA	TRBV5-1	TGCGCCAGCAGCTTGACAGGGACCAACTATGGCTACACCTTC	CASSLTGTNYGYTF
NA	TRBJ1-1	NA	TRBV12-3/TRBV12-4	TGTGCCAGCAGGTTCGCTCAGGGAGGGACTGAAGCTTTCTTT	CASRFAQGGTEAFF
many	TRBJ2-2	TRBD2	TRBV20-1	TGCAGTGCTAGGGCTAGCGGGGGTAACGGGGAGCTGTTTTTT	CSARASGGNGELFF
few	TRBJ1-5	NA	TRBV20-1	TGCAGTGCTAGAGCGGTCTGGAAGGAGGAGAGCAATCAGCCCCAGCATTTT	CSARAVWKEESNQPQHF
NA	TRBJ2-6	NA	TRBV5-4	TGTGCCAGCAGCCCTTCGCGAATTTCTGGGGCCAACGTCCTGACTTTC	CASSPSRISGANVLTF
few	TRBJ1-1	TRBD1	TRBV29-1	TGCAGCGTTGACCGACAGGGATCCACTGAAGCTTTCTTT	CSVDRQGSTEAFF
many	TRBJ2-3	NA	TRBV29-1	TGCAGCGTTGAATGGCAAGACACAGATACGCAGTATTTT	CSVEWQDTDTQYF
few	TRBJ2-1	NA	TRBV28	TGTGCCAGCAGTTTGGGTCAATCAACCTACAATGAGCAGTTCTTC	CASSLGQSTYNEQFF
few	TRBJ1-6	NA	TRBV28	TGTGCCAGCAGCCGAGCCGACAGGAATAATTCACCCCTCCACTTT	CASSRADRNNSPLHF
NA	TRBJ2-1	TRBD2	TRBV10-3	TGTGCCATCCGAGGACTAGACTACCAGTTCTTC	CAIRGLDYQFF
many	TRBJ1-2	NA	TRBV6-6	TGTGCCAGCAGCGAAGGTGCAGGGTCCGGGGGCTATGGCTACACCTTC	CASSEGAGSGGYGYTF
many	TRBJ1-1	NA	TRBV6-5	TGTGCCAGCAACAAGAGGGCAGGGCTTGGGACTGAAGCTTTCTTT	CASNKRAGLGTEAFF
NA	TRBJ2-3	NA	TRBV7-2	TGTGCCAGCAGCTTGGGGACACTCACAGATACGCAGTATTTT	CASSLGTLTDTQYF
many	TRBJ2-7	TRBD2	TRBV19	TGTGCCAGTAGTAGCTTGACTAGCGGTACCTACGAGCAGTACTTC	CASSSLTSGTYEQYF
few	TRBJ1-5	NA	TRBV19	TGTGCCAGTCAGCGCACCTACAATCAGCCCCAGCATTTT	CASQRTYNQPQHF
few	TRBJ2-5	NA	TRBV6-2/TRBV6-3	TGTGCCAGCAGCTGGACGGGACAAGAGACCCAGTACTTC	CASSWTGQETQYF
many	TRBJ1-3	NA	TRBV12-3/TRBV12-4	TGTGCCAGCAGTCTCACGGCGAACACCATATATTTT	CASSLTANTIYF
NA	TRBJ2-3	TRBD2	TRBV12-3/TRBV12-4	TGTGCCAGCAGTTCTAGCGGGAGAGGGTATTTT	CASSSSGRGYF
NA	TRBJ1-5	TRBD1	TRBV12-3/TRBV12-4	TGTGCCAGCAGTCCAGATTTGAGGGGGCGAGGATTTGGTCAGCCCCAGCATTTT	CASSPDLRGRGFGQPQHF
NA	TRBJ1-6	NA	TRBV10-1	TGCGCCACCACTCCATCACCCCTCCACTTT	CATTPSPLHF
many	TRBJ1-3	NA	TRBV6-2/TRBV6-3	TGTGCCAGCAGACTTCTTGACGCCATATATTTT	CASRLLDAIYF
NA	TRBJ1-4	NA	TRBV6-6	TGTGCCAGCAGTCCCCTCCCCCCCGGGACCAAGCCTGCAACTAATGAAAAACTGTTTTTT	CASSPLPPGTKPATNEKLFF
many	TRBJ2-2	NA	TRBV12-3/TRBV12-4	TGTGCCAGCAGTTTATCAGGGGTAACCGGGGAGCTGTTTTTT	CASSLSGVTGELFF
NA	TRBJ2-7	NA	TRBV28	TGTGCCAGCAGTTTACAGCCCAGCGGACTATACGAGCAGTACTTC	CASSLQPSGLYEQYF
many	TRBJ1-4	TRBD1	TRBV28	TGTGCCAGCATAGGGACAGCCATTCCAACTAATGAAAAACTGTTTTTT	CASIGTAIPTNEKLFF
many	TRBJ2-4	NA	TRBV7-6	TGTGTCAGCAGCCCATTACTACAGGGACTAGCCAAAAACATTCAGTACTTC	CVSSPLLQGLAKNIQYF
few	TRBJ2-7	NA	TRBV5-1	TGCGCCAGCAGCCCCGGGCCCCCCACCTACGAGCAGTACTTC	CASSPGPPTYEQYF
many	TRBJ2-1	TRBD1	TRBV5-4	TGTGCCAGCAGCTCGGCTGACAGGGGGCACAATGAGCAGTTCTTC	CASSSADRGHNEQFF
few	TRBJ2-2	NA	TRBV10-1	TGCGCCAGCAGTGACCCGAACACCGGGGAGCTGTTTTTT	CASSDPNTGELFF
NA	TRBJ2-1	TRBD2	TRBV23-1	TGCGCCAGCATGCGGGAGTCCACCCTACATCTAAACAATGAGCAGTTCTTC	CASMRESTLHLNNEQFF
once	TRBJ1-5	TRBD1	TRBV19	TGTGCCACCACCCCCCGGGACAGGGGCCATAGCAATCGGCCCCAGCATTTT	CATTPRDRGHSNRPQHF
many	TRBJ2-2	NA	TRBV28	TGTGCCAGCAGTTTTCCGACAGGTTTGGCCGGGGAGCTGTTTTTT	CASSFPTGLAGELFF
once	TRBJ1-5	TRBD1	TRBV28	TGTGCCAGCCAGGGGGGCAATCAGCCCCAGCATTTT	CASQGGNQPQHF
NA	TRBJ2-7	NA	TRBV5-4	TGTGCCAGCAGCCAACAGGGTTGGGAGCAGTACTTC	CASSQQGWEQYF
few	TRBJ1-6	NA	TRBV2	TGTGCCAGCAACCGGCGAAGCTCCTATAATTCACCCCTCCACTTT	CASNRRSSYNSPLHF
NA	TRBJ1-2	NA	TRBV7-2	TGTGCCAGCAGCTTAAGTCAGATCTATGGCTACACCTTC	CASSLSQIYGYTF
few	TRBJ2-2	NA	TRBV29-1	TGCAGCGTTGATGTGTACGACACCGGGGAGCTGTTTTTT	CSVDVYDTGELFF
many	TRBJ2-3	NA	TRBV24-1	TGTGCCACCAGTGAAACCACGGGGGGCACAGATACGCAGTATTTT	CATSETTGGTDTQYF
few	TRBJ2-3	NA	TRBV7-2	TGTGCCAGCAGCTTAGGGACAGAAATCACAGATACGCAGTATTTT	CASSLGTEITDTQYF
few	TRBJ1-2	NA	TRBV10-3	TGTGCCATCAGTGTGGCCGAGGCGGATGGCTACACCTTC	CAISVAEADGYTF
NA	TRBJ2-2	TRBD2	TRBV6-6	TGTGCCAGCACTGAGGGACTAGCGAGAACCGGGGAGCTGTTTTTT	CASTEGLARTGELFF
few	TRBJ2-1	TRBD1	TRBV6-2/TRBV6-3	TGTGCCAGCACTGCGGGACAGGGGGCCAATGAGCAGTTCTTC	CASTAGQGANEQFF